This TCR beta chain emerged from a study of CD8 T cells in Susac syndrome. The overall study: The Susac syndrome patients that were sequenced included about six with active disease and under ten in remission. Study results and limitations: No clonal expansion appeared among CD4+ T cells in Susac patients.

With random hexamers, roughly 0.5 to 1 ug RNA was reverse transcribed. The method of amplification for TCR beta CDR3 was immunoSEQ multiplex PCR, covering 54 Vbeta and 13 Jbeta. Using its own MiXCR run on the immunoSEQ multiplex PCR reads, TCRdb lists one record per CDR3 protein. Of under 200,000 distinct CDR3 sequences listed, roughly 94% are singletons. The CDR3 consists of 17 residues. CDR1 KGHSH and CDR2 LQKENI come from the germline V gene. The V end was cut by 3 bases, the J end by 0 bases, with 12 bases between. With respect to this clonotype: Its antigen remains unknown.

The receptor comes from a human donor with Susac syndrome. The sequenced sample consisted of CD4+ T cells from PBMCs. The chain couples TRBV18 to TRBJ2-6, with a tentative D call TRBD1 (6 bases). The CDR3 DNA reads as TGTGCCAGCTCACCGGGGGCTCCGAGCTCTGGGGCCAACGTCCTGACTTTC. Translated: CASSPGAPSSGANVLTF. The whole variable domain, filled in from reference TRBV18 and TRBJ2-6, reads NAGVMQNPRHLVRRRGQEARLRCSPMKGHSHVYWYRQLPEEGLKFMVYLQKENIIDESGMPKERFSAEFPKEGPSILRIQQVVRGDSAAYFCASSPGAPSSGANVLTFGAGSRLTVL.